This T cell receptor beta chain stems from a study of blood T cell repertoires in COVID-19. On the study more broadly: Whether acute or convalescent, the COVID-19 samples came from the United States, Italy and Spain. Sources were T cells, B-cell-depleted T cells, or PBMCs; the material itself was cDNA or gDNA.

Study processing details: Reference gene primer amplification gave nucleated cell count estimates. Repertoires were generated with immunoSEQ multiplex PCR, while TCRdb's copy carries only in-frame clones and drops some. D and trimming were read from the DNA, whereas the V and J calls and clone size are those reported in that table. Among approximately 200,000 clones listed, roughly 84% were seen once. Sequencing was carried out using peripheral blood. This receptor was taken from a woman aged 50 to 60 with acute or convalescent COVID-19.

The CDR3 DNA reads TGTGCCAGCAGCCCGGGACAGGGTGTTGGCTACACCTTC. Amino acids: CASSPGQGVGYTF. The V call is TRBV11-2, the J call TRBJ1-2; TRBD1 agrees at 9 bases. Germline V gives CDR1 SGHAT, CDR2 FQNNGV. The CDR3 has 13 amino acids. V was pared by 5 bases and J by 7 bases, with 5 bases of the junction left unmatched.